Shown below are 15 T cell receptor beta chains from a single sample sequenced in a study of cytomegalovirus exposure and HLA in healthy donors. Primers included in the PCR were 60 Vbeta and 13 Jbeta primers. Produced via immunoSEQ multiplex PCR; TCRdb's table is partial and in-frame only. This sample's table has 65,000 to 80,000 clones. The sample comprised PBMCs. Receptors were obtained from a man between 25 and 39 years old in good health and CMV-seronegative.

V and J are TRBV18 and TRBJ1-2; D might be TRBD1 (5 bases). Germline values: CDR1 KGHSH, CDR2 LQKENI. Trimming took 3 bases from V and 3 from J, leaving 8 bases between them. CDR3 length equals 13 residues. The CDR3 DNA sequence: TGTGCCAGCTCACCGGACACGGACTATGGCTACACCTTC. Residues: CASSPDTDYGYTF.

J is TRBJ1-1 and V is TRBV7-3, with 9 positions matching TRBD1. CDR1 is SGHTA, CDR2 FQGTGA, per germline. J gave up 6 bases and V 4 bases, and 3 bases lay outside the gene matches. The CDR3 is 13 residues long. The CDR3 DNA is TGTGCCAGCAGCTGGAGACAGGGGGCTGAAGCTTTCTTT. Amino acid sequence: CASSWRQGAEAFF.

V usage is TRBV4-1 and J usage is TRBJ1-4; 9 bases align to TRBD1. Germline V gene sequence: CDR1 MGHRA, CDR2 YSYEKL. Germline trimming cut 3 bases from V and 3 bases from J; bases unmatched to any gene: 2. The CDR3 runs to 15 residues. CDR3 residues: CASSHRTGANEKLFF. The CDR3, as DNA: TGCGCCAGCAGCCATCGGACAGGGGCTAATGAAAAACTGTTTTTT.

The chain is built from TRBV6-1 and TRBJ2-7; 9 bases map to TRBD1. V lost 7 bases, J lost 3 bases, and 7 bases stayed unmatched. There are 14 residues in the CDR3. Germline values: CDR1 MNHNS, CDR2 SASEGT. The CDR3 is CASTRTGVLYEQYF. The DNA of the CDR3 is TGTGCCAGCACCAGGACAGGGGTCCTCTACGAGCAGTACTTC.

The genes are TRBV19 and TRBJ1-2, with no clear D. From germline, CDR1 is LNHDA and CDR2 SQIVND (reference sequence). The CDR3 contains 13 residues. The ends were cut back, 3 bases at V and 7 bases at J, with 12 bases in the middle. The CDR3 nucleotides read TGTGCCAGTAGTATGGAAACGGGAATTGGCTACACCTTC. Amino acids: CASSMETGIGYTF.

This chain links TRBV5-4 with TRBJ2-3, with TRBD2 identical over 7 bases. The CDR3 is 13 amino acids. Germline V gene data show CDR1 as SGHNT and CDR2 as YYREEE (reference sequence). After removal of 2 bases from V and 11 bases from J, the junction contained 8 bases not matched to a gene. Written as DNA, the CDR3 is TGTGCCAGCAGCTTAGGTACGGCGGGGGAGCAGTATTTT. Protein: CASSLGTAGEQYF.

The rearrangement joins TRBV5-1 to TRBJ1-2; TRBD1 agrees at 8 bases. The V gene's germline CDR1 is SGHRS and CDR2 YFSETQ. Losses at the gene ends were 3 bases for V and 5 bases for J; bases not matched to a gene: 12. The CDR3 spans 16 residues. The CDR3 loop is CASSSIEGQGRYGYTF. The CDR3 bases are TGCGCCAGCAGCTCGATAGAAGGACAGGGTAGATATGGCTACACCTTC.

V gene TRBV10-3 combines with J gene TRBJ1-6, with D maybe TRBD1 (5 bases). The CDR3 runs to 14 residues. Trimming pared 2 bases from V and 5 bases from J, leaving 7 bases between. The germline gives CDR1 ENHRY, CDR2 SYGVKD. The CDR3 here is CAISEDSNNSPLHF. The CDR3, as DNA: TGTGCCATCAGTGAGGACAGTAATAATTCACCCCTCCACTTT.

V and J are TRBV7-2 and TRBJ2-6; tentatively, D is TRBD2 (6 bases). V lost 0 bases, J lost 4 bases, and 13 bases lay in between. This CDR3 contains 17 residues. Germline V gene data show CDR1 as SGHTA and CDR2 as FQGNSA. The CDR3 reads CASSLALWGVGANVLTF. DNA of the CDR3: TGTGCCAGCAGCTTAGCGCTGTGGGGGGTCGGGGCCAACGTCCTGACTTTC.

The chain is built from TRBV7-9 and TRBJ2-2, with 12 nucleotides matching TRBD1. The V gene end was trimmed by 5 bases and the J gene end by 6 bases; junction bases not matched to a gene: 13. The CDR3 spans 18 residues. The germline CDR1 and CDR2 sequences are SEHNR and FQNEAQ (reference sequence). The CDR3: CASSLGGTGGAVAGELFF. The DNA for the CDR3 is TGTGCCAGCAGCCTTGGGGGGACAGGGGGCGCCGTGGCCGGGGAGCTGTTTTTT. Looking up the rest from reference TRBV7-9 and TRBJ2-2 gives the full variable domain: DTGVSQNPRHKITKRGQNVTFRCDPISEHNRLYWYRQTLGQGPEFLTYFQNEAQLEKSRLLSDRFSAERPKGSFSTLEIQRTEQGDSAMYLCASSLGGTGGAVAGELFFGEGSRLTVL.

This sequence joins TRBV18 and TRBJ2-3, with a tentative D call TRBD2 (6 bases). Germline CDR1 KGHSH, CDR2 LQKENI. Deletions cut 3 bases from V and 2 bases from J, with 15 bases between. The CDR3 has 16 amino acids. CDR3 amino acids: CASSPPGVRYTDTQYF. The CDR3 DNA sequence: TGTGCCAGCTCACCCCCGGGGGTGCGTTACACAGATACGCAGTATTTT.

This chain connects TRBV5-1 to TRBJ2-3; 8 bases match TRBD1. The CDR3 totals 17 residues. Germline lookup yields CDR1 SGHRS and CDR2 YFSETQ. The V and J ends lost 5 bases and 1 base, in that order; junction bases with no gene match: 12. The chain's CDR3 is CASSIGSGTGRTDTQYF. For the CDR3, the DNA is TGCGCCAGCAGTATTGGTTCCGGGACAGGTCGCACAGATACGCAGTATTTT.

J is TRBJ1-3 and V is TRBV9; a weak D match, TRBD1 (5 bases). This CDR3 comprises 14 residues. Germline loops: CDR1 SGDLS, CDR2 YYNGEE. V was shortened by 1 base and J by 8 bases, with 13 bases between the two germline ends. CDR3 in DNA: TGTGCCAGCAGCGTACAGGATCCAGGGCACACCATATATTTT. Translated, it gives CASSVQDPGHTIYF.

This chain uses TRBV4-3 with TRBJ1-5; D is perhaps TRBD1 (5 bases). Per the germline V gene, CDR1 is LGHNA and CDR2 is YSLEER. V was pared by 4 bases and J by 2 bases, with 12 bases between. This CDR3 has 15 amino acids. As DNA, the CDR3 is TGCGCCAGCAGCCTAGACGGGGGAGGCAATCAGCCCCAGCATTTT. This sequence encodes CASSLDGGGNQPQHF.

The genes are TRBV6-1 and TRBJ2-7; 7 positions match TRBD1. V was clipped by 4 bases and J by 5 bases; unmatched bases: 17. The V gene's germline CDR1 is MNHNS and CDR2 SASEGT. The CDR3 is 17 amino acids. The CDR3 protein is CASSAPPRTGYTDEQYF. For the CDR3, the DNA is TGTGCCAGCAGTGCCCCACCCCGGACAGGTTATACGGACGAGCAGTACTTC.